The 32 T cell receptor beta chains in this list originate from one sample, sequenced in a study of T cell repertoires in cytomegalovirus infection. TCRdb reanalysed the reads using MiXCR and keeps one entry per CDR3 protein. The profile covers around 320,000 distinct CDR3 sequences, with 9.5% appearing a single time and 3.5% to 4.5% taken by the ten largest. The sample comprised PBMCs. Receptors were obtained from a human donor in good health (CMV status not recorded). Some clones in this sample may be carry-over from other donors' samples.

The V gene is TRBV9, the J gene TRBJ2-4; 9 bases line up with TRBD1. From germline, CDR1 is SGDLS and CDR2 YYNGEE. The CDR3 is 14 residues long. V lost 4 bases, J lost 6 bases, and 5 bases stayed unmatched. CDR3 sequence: CASSPTGGRNIQYF. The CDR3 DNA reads TGTGCCAGCAGCCCGACAGGGGGGAGAAACATTCAGTACTTC. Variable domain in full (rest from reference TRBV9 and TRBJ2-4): DSGVTQTPKHLITATGQRVTLRCSPRSGDLSVYWYQQSLDQGLQFLIQYYNGEERAKGNILERFSAQQFPDLHSELNLSSLELGDSALYFCASSPTGGRNIQYFGAGTRLSVL.

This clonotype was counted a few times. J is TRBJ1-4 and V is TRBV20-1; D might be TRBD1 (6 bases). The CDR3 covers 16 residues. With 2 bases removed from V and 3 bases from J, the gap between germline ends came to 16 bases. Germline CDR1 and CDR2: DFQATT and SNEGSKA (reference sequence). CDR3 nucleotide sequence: TGCAGTGCTAGACATCACCTCAAGGGGGCTAATGAAAAACTGTTTTTT. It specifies CSARHHLKGANEKLFF.

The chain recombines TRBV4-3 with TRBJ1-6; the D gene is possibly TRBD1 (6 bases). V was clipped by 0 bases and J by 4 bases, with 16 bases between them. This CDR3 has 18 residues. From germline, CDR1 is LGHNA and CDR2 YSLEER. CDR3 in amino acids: CASSQDRPGVSYNSPLHF. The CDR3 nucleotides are TGCGCCAGCAGCCAAGATCGGCCAGGGGTTTCATATAATTCACCCCTCCACTTT.

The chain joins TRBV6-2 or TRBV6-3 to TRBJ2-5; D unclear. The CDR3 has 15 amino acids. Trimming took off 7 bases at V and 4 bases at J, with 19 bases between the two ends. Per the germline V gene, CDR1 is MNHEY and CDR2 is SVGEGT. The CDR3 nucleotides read TGTGCCAGCAACACAAGGAGCCACGAAGGAGAGACCCAGTACTTC. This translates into CASNTRSHEGETQYF.

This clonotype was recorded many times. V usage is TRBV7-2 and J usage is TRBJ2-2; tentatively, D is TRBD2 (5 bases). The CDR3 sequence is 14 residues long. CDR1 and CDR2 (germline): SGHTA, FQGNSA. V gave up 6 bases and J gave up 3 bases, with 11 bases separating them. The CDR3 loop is CASRAAAYTGELFF. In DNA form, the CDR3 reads TGTGCCAGCAGGGCAGCGGCTTACACCGGGGAGCTGTTTTTT.

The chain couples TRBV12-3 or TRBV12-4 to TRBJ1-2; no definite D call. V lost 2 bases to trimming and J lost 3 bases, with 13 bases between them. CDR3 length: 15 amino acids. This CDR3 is CASSLRAGVDYGYTF. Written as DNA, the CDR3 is TGTGCCAGCAGTTTAAGGGCAGGAGTAGACTATGGCTACACCTTC.

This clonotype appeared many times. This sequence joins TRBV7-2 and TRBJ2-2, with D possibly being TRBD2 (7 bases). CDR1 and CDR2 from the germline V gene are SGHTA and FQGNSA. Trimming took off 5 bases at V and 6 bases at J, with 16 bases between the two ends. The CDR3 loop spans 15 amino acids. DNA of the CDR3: TGTGCCAGCAGCCCTAGAGGGGGGGCGGCCGGGGAGCTGTTTTTT. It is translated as CASSPRGGAAGELFF.

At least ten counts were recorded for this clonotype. The CDR3 DNA reads TGTGCCAGCAGCTCCCAGCGGGGGGGGCAAGAGACCCAGTACTTC. This encodes CASSSQRGGQETQYF. This rearrangement joins TRBV7-2 to TRBJ2-5, with 10 nucleotides matching TRBD2. The CDR3 extends over 15 amino acids. V was clipped by 4 bases and J by 2 bases; unmatched bases: 4. The germline gives CDR1 SGHTA, CDR2 FQGNSA.

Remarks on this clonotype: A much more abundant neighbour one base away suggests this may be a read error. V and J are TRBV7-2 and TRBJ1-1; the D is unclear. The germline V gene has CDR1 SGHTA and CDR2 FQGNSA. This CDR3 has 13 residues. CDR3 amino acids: CASSSRMNPEAFF. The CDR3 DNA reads TGTGCCAGCAGCTCTCGGATGAACCCTGAAGCTTTCTTT.

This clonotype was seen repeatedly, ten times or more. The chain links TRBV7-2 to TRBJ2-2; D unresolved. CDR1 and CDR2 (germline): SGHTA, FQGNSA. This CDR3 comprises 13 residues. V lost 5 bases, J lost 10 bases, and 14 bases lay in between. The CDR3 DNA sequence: TGTGCCAGCAGCCTTAACCTCCGGGTGGAGCTGTTTTTT. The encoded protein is CASSLNLRVELFF.

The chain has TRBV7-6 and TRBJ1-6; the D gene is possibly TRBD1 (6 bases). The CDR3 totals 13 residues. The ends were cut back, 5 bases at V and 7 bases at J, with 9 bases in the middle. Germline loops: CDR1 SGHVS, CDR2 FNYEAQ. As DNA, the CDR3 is TGTGCCAGCAGCGCTACAGGGAATTCACCCCTCCACTTT. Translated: CASSATGNSPLHF.

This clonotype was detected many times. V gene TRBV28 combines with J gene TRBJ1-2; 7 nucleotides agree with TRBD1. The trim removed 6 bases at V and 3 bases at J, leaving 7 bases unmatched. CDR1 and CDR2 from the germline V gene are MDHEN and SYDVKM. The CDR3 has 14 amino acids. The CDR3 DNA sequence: TGTGCCAGCAGCCCGGGACAGCAATACTATGGCTACACCTTC. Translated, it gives CASSPGQQYYGYTF.

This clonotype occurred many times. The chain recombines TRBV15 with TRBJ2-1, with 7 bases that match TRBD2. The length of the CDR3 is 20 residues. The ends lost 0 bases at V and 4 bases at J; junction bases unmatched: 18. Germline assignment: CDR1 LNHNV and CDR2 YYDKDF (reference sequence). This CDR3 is CATSRDQVWGEGPGYNEQFF. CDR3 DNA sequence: TGTGCCACCAGCAGAGATCAGGTCTGGGGGGAGGGCCCTGGTTACAATGAGCAGTTCTTC.

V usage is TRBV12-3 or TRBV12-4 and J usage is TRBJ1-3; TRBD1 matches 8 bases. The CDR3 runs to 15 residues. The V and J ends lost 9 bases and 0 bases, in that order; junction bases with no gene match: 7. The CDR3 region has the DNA TGTGCCAGTTCAGGGGGCGTCCTCTCTGGAAACACCATATATTTT. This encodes CASSGGVLSGNTIYF.

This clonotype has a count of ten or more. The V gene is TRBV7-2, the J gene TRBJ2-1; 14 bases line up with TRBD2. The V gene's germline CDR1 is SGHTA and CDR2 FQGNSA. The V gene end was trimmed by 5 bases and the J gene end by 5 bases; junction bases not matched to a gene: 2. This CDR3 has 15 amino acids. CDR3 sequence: CASSRLAGGNNEQFF. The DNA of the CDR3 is TGTGCCAGCAGCCGACTAGCGGGAGGGAACAATGAGCAGTTCTTC. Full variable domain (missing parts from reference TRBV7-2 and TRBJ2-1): GAGVSQSPSNKVTEKGKDVELRCDPISGHTALYWYRQSLGQGLEFLIYFQGNSAPDKSGLPSDRFSAERTGGSVSTLTIQRTQQEDSAVYLCASSRLAGGNNEQFFGPGTRLTVL.

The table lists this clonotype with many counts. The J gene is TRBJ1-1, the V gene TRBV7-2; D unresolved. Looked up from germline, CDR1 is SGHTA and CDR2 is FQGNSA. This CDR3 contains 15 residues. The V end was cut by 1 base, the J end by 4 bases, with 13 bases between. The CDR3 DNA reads TGTGCCAGCAGCTTAGAGCTGGGTCATCGCACTGAAGCTTTCTTT. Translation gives CASSLELGHRTEAFF. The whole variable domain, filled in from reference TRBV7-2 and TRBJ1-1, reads GAGVSQSPSNKVTEKGKDVELRCDPISGHTALYWYRQSLGQGLEFLIYFQGNSAPDKSGLPSDRFSAERTGGSVSTLTIQRTQQEDSAVYLCASSLELGHRTEAFFGQGTRLTVV.

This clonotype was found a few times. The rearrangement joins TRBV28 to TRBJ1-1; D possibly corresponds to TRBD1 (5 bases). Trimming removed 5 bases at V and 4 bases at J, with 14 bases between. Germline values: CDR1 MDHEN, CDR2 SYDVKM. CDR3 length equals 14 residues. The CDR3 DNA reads TGTGCCAGCAGTCCCAACGGACATCTCACTGAAGCTTTCTTT. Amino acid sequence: CASSPNGHLTEAFF.

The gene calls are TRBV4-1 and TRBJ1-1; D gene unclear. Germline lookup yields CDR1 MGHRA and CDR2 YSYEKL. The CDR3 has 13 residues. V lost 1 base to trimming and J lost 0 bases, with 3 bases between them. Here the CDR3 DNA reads TGCGCCAGCAGCCAAGTGGTGAACACTGAAGCTTTCTTT. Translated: CASSQVVNTEAFF.

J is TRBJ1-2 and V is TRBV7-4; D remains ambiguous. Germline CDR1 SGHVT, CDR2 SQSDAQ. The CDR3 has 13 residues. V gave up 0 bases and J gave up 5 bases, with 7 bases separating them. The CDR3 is CASSLAFEYGYTF. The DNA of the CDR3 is TGTGCCAGCAGCTTAGCGTTTGAGTATGGCTACACCTTC.

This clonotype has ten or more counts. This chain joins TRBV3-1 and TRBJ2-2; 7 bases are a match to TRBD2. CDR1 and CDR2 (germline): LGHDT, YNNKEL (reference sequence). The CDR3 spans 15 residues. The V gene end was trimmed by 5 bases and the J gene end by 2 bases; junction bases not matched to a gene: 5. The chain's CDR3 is CASSTPGLNTGELFF. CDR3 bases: TGTGCCAGCAGCACTCCGGGACTAAACACCGGGGAGCTGTTTTTT.

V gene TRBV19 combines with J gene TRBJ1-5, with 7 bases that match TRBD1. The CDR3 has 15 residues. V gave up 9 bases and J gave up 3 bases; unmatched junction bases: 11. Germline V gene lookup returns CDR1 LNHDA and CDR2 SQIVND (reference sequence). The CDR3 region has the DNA TGTGCCAGCCTCCCGGGACAGACCTACAATCAGCCCCAGCATTTT. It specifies CASLPGQTYNQPQHF.

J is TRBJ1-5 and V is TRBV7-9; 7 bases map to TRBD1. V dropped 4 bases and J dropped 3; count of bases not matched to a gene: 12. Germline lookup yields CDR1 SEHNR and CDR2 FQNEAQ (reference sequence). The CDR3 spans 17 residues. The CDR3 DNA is TGTGCCAGCAGCTATTCAGGGGGGGGGTTTCTCAATCAGCCCCAGCATTTT. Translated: CASSYSGGGFLNQPQHF. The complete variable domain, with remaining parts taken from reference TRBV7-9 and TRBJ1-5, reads DTGVSQNPRHKITKRGQNVTFRCDPISEHNRLYWYRQTLGQGPEFLTYFQNEAQLEKSRLLSDRFSAERPKGSFSTLEIQRTEQGDSAMYLCASSYSGGGFLNQPQHFGDGTRLSIL.

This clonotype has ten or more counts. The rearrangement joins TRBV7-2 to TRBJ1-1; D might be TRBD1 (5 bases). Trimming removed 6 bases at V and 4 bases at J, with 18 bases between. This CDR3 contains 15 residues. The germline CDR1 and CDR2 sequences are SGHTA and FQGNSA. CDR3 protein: CASRHREGWRTEAFF. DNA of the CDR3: TGTGCCAGCAGGCATAGAGAGGGGTGGCGCACTGAAGCTTTCTTT.

The chain's CDR3 is CASSTRTGGNSPLHF. For the CDR3, the DNA is TGTGCCAGTAGTACACGGACAGGTGGAAATTCACCCCTCCACTTT. The chain has TRBV19 and TRBJ1-6; 7 bases map to TRBD1. CDR3 length equals 15 residues. Germline CDR1 reads LNHDA; CDR2 reads SQIVND (reference sequence). The J segment lost 7 bases and the V segment lost 4 bases, leaving 7 bases of the junction unmatched.

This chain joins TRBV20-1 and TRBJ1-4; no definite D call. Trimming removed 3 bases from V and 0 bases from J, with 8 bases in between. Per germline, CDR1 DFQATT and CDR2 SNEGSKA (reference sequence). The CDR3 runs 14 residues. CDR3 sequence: CSARSTPTNEKLFF. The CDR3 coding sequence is TGCAGTGCTAGGTCGACACCAACTAATGAAAAACTGTTTTTT.

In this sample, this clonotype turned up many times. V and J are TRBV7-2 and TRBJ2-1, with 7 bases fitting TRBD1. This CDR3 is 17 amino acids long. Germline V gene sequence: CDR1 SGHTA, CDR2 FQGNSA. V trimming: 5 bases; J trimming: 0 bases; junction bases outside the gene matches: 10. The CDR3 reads CASSTRQGSSSYNEQFF. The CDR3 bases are TGTGCCAGCAGCACACGACAGGGATCATCCTCCTACAATGAGCAGTTCTTC.

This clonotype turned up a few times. CDR3 bases: TGTGCCAGCAGCCCTCGAGCGGGGGGGGCCAAAAACATTCAGTACTTC. Translating gives CASSPRAGGAKNIQYF. V is TRBV9 and J is TRBJ2-4, with 10 bases lining up with TRBD2. This CDR3 contains 16 residues. The junction had 5 bases not matched to a gene; V was cut back by 4 bases and J by 1 base. Germline CDR1 and CDR2: SGDLS and YYNGEE.

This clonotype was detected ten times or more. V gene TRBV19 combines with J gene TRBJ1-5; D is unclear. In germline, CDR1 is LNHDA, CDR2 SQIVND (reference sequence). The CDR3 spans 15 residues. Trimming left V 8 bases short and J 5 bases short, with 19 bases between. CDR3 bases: TGTGCCAGTGAGGAGAGGCTGAGAGGAGATCAGCCCCAGCATTTT. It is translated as CASEERLRGDQPQHF.

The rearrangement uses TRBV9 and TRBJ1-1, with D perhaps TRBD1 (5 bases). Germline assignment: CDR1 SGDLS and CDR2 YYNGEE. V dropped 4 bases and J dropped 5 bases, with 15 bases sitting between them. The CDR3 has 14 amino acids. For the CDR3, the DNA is TGTGCCAGCAGCCCTCCCGGGACGCAGACTGAAGCTTTCTTT. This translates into CASSPPGTQTEAFF.

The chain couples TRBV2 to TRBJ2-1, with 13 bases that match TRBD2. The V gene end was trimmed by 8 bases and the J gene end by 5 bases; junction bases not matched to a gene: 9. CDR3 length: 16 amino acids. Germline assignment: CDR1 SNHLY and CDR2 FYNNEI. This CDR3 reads CASPGGLAGDDNEQFF. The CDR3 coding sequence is TGTGCCAGCCCCGGAGGACTAGCGGGAGACGACAATGAGCAGTTCTTC.

DNA for the CDR3: TGTGCCAGTAGTATGGGACAGAACTACGAGCAGTACTTC. Its translation is CASSMGQNYEQYF. This chain connects TRBV19 to TRBJ2-7, with 7 bases aligning to TRBD1. The germline CDR1 and CDR2 sequences are LNHDA and SQIVND (reference sequence). The CDR3 contains 13 residues. Germline trimming cut 3 bases from V and 3 bases from J; bases unmatched to any gene: 2.

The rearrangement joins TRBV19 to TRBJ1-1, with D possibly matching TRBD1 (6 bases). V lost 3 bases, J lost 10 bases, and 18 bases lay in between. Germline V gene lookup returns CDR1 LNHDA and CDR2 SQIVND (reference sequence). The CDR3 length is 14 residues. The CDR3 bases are TGTGCCAGTAGTATGTCCCTGGACAGTGTGGGAGCTTTCTTT. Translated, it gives CASSMSLDSVGAFF.